Each of the 11 T cell receptor beta chains below was sequenced from the same sample in a study of PD-L1 blockade in urothelial cancer. TCRdb keeps only in-frame clones here, not all; method: immunoSEQ multiplex PCR. This table has 85,000 to 100,000 clones, 90% appearing once. The sample in question was PBMCs, obtained around atezolizumab (anti-PD-L1) treatment. These receptors were taken from a man aged 60 to 75 with urothelial cancer.

The chain uses TRBV9 and TRBJ1-3; TRBD1 might be the D (6 bases). V lost 2 bases to trimming and J lost 0 bases, with 12 bases between them. In germline, CDR1 is SGDLS, CDR2 YYNGEE. The CDR3 runs to 16 residues. CDR3 in DNA: TGTGCCAGCAGCGTTCAGGACAGATACTCTGGAAACACCATATATTTT. It encodes CASSVQDRYSGNTIYF.

CDR3 sequence (DNA): TGCGCCAGCCGGACTAGCGGGGTCACAGATACGCAGTATTTT. Translating gives CASRTSGVTDTQYF. The V and J genes are TRBV10-1 and TRBJ2-3, with 12 bases lining up with TRBD2. V was pared by 8 bases and J by 2 bases, with 2 bases of the junction left unmatched. The germline CDR1 and CDR2 sequences are WNHNN and SYGVQD (reference sequence). This CDR3 comprises 14 residues.

The genes are TRBV19 and TRBJ2-3, with 9 bases that match TRBD1. Germline CDR1 LNHDA, CDR2 SQIVND (reference sequence). V was clipped by 8 bases and J by 4 bases; unmatched bases: 7. CDR3 size: 14 residues. The CDR3 DNA reads TGTGCCAGTCATACAGGGGGCAGCGCAGATACGCAGTATTTT. Its protein is CASHTGGSADTQYF.

This clone has a handful of counts. CDR3: CASSLGSRSGYGYTF. The CDR3 DNA is TGTGCCAGCAGTTTAGGGTCCAGGTCCGGCTATGGCTACACCTTC. This chain links TRBV28 with TRBJ1-2; no firm D call. Germline CDR1 reads MDHEN; CDR2 reads SYDVKM. The V end was cut by 2 bases, the J end by 4 bases, with 14 bases between. This CDR3 has 15 amino acids.

This sequence joins TRBV4-1 and TRBJ1-2; the D gene is possibly TRBD1 (6 bases). The CDR3 is made up of 15 amino acids. V was shortened by 10 bases and J by 0 bases, with 18 bases between the two germline ends. Looked up from germline, CDR1 is MGHRA and CDR2 is YSYEKL. CDR3 sequence: CATPKGGVANYGYTF. As DNA, the CDR3 is TGCGCCACTCCAAAAGGGGGTGTCGCTAACTATGGCTACACCTTC.

This clone was detected only a few times. This chain connects TRBV9 to TRBJ2-7; 13 nucleotides align to TRBD2. After removal of 3 bases from V and 6 bases from J, the junction contained 3 bases not matched to a gene. This CDR3 region has 14 residues. Germline V CDR1 and CDR2: SGDLS, YYNGEE. The CDR3 protein is CASSGTSGRSEQYF. DNA for the CDR3: TGTGCCAGCAGCGGGACTAGCGGGAGATCCGAGCAGTACTTC.

The J gene is TRBJ2-7, the V gene TRBV6-1; the match to TRBD1 covers 8 bases. In germline, CDR1 is MNHNS, CDR2 SASEGT. This CDR3 spans 14 amino acids. J gave up 2 bases and V 8 bases, and 8 bases lay outside the gene matches. This chain's CDR3 is CASRQTGVTYEQYF. The CDR3 DNA is TGTGCCAGCCGCCAGACAGGGGTTACCTACGAGCAGTACTTC.

This clone was detected ten times or more. V usage is TRBV9 and J usage is TRBJ2-1, with a possible D match to TRBD2 (8 bases). The CDR3 consists of 17 residues. Trimming removed 0 bases at V and 5 bases at J, with 18 bases between. The V gene's germline CDR1 is SGDLS and CDR2 YYNGEE. The CDR3 DNA sequence: TGTGCCAGCAGCGTAGATGCGGGGGGACAGAGAGACAATGAGCAGTTCTTC. The encoded protein is CASSVDAGGQRDNEQFF. The full variable domain, with the rest looked up from reference TRBV9 and TRBJ2-1, is DSGVTQTPKHLITATGQRVTLRCSPRSGDLSVYWYQQSLDQGLQFLIQYYNGEERAKGNILERFSAQQFPDLHSELNLSSLELGDSALYFCASSVDAGGQRDNEQFFGPGTRLTVL.

The genes are TRBV15 and TRBJ1-5; TRBD1 is a possible D gene (5 bases). Trimming shortened V by 0 bases and J by 9 bases, and 15 bases separated the two germline ends. The CDR3 consists of 15 residues. The germline CDR1 and CDR2 sequences are LNHNV and YYDKDF (reference sequence). The CDR3 loop is CATSRDSQGERPQHF. The DNA for the CDR3 is TGTGCCACCAGCAGAGATTCGCAGGGCGAGCGGCCCCAGCATTTT.

This clone was recorded once. The same CDR3 can be traced to other DNA sequences in this sample. The chain carries TRBV5-1 and TRBJ2-3, with a possible D match to TRBD2 (6 bases). The CDR3 is made up of 15 amino acids. Trimming shortened V by 0 bases and J by 1 base, and 9 bases separated the two germline ends. CDR1 is SGHRS and CDR2 is YFSETQ in the germline V gene. The CDR3 spells CASSLGTGGTDTQYF. The CDR3 DNA is TGCGCCAGCAGCTTGGGCACGGGAGGCACAGATACGCAGTATTTT. The full variable domain, rest sourced from reference TRBV5-1 and TRBJ2-3, is KAGVTQTPRYLIKTRGQQVTLSCSPISGHRSVSWYQQTPGQGLQFLFEYFSETQRNKGNFPGRFSGRQFSNSRSEMNVSTLELGDSALYLCASSLGTGGTDTQYFGPGTRLTVL.

The chain couples TRBV9 to TRBJ1-5; TRBD1 matches 8 bases. The junction had 11 bases not matched to a gene; V was cut back by 0 bases and J by 3 bases. Germline-derived CDR1 and CDR2 are SGDLS and YYNGEE. The CDR3 runs 18 residues. The CDR3 DNA sequence: TGTGCCAGCAGCGTAGCCCGGACAGGGCCAACAAACAATCAGCCCCAGCATTTT. This sequence encodes CASSVARTGPTNNQPQHF.